Listed below are T cell receptor beta chains from one sample, sequenced in a study of Ad26.COV2.S vaccination and SARS-CoV-2 variants. TCRdb keeps only in-frame clones here, not all; method: immunoSEQ multiplex PCR. The profile shows 200,000 to 300,000 clones, over 75% of them singletons. This sample comprised peripheral blood, obtained in a trial of Ad26.COV2.S vaccine versus placebo. These receptors were obtained from a person between 18 and 59 years old who received the Ad26.COV2.S COVID-19 vaccine or a placebo. Both conserved end residues are part of each CDR3. Fields, in order: V gene, D gene, clone size, J gene, CDR3 DNA, CDR3 protein. A D gene is named only where the DNA matches it firmly. Clone size, where shown, is once, few, many, or a class for clones that have expanded.

TRBV27	.	.	TRBJ2-2	TGTGCCAGCAGTCCTCGACGTAAGGGGGCGAACACCGGGGAGCTGTTTTTT	CASSPRRKGANTGELFF
TRBV6-4	TRBD2	.	TRBJ2-3	TGTGCCAGCAGTGCCCAGACTAGCGGGAGTACGCAGTATTTT	CASSAQTSGSTQYF
TRBV6-1	.	.	TRBJ1-1	TGTGCCAGCAGTGAAGCCAACAAGAACACTGAAGCTTTCTTT	CASSEANKNTEAFF
TRBV6-2/TRBV6-3	.	few	TRBJ2-3	TGTGCCAGCAGTTCCCTCCGGACAGCGTACGGCACAGATACGCAGTATTTT	CASSSLRTAYGTDTQYF
TRBV7-9	.	.	TRBJ2-7	TGTGCCAGCAGCTCCCGCGGAAAGGATCCTCCGGAGCAGTACTTC	CASSSRGKDPPEQYF
TRBV18	TRBD2	.	TRBJ2-1	TGTGCCAGCTCACCAAGACCGGGGACTAGCGGGTACAATGAGCAGTTCTTC	CASSPRPGTSGYNEQFF
TRBV18	TRBD1	once	TRBJ1-5	TGTGCCAGCTCACCCGGACAGGGGATAAGTCAGCCCCAGCATTTT	CASSPGQGISQPQHF
TRBV7-2	TRBD1	.	TRBJ2-7	TGTGCCAGCAGCTTAGAGGCCGGGACAGTGAAGTTCTCCTACGAGCAGTACTTC	CASSLEAGTVKFSYEQYF
TRBV5-1	TRBD2	.	TRBJ2-3	TGCGCCAGCAGTTCTCCGGGACTAGCGGGAGCCCACCCCACAGATACGCAGTATTTT	CASSSPGLAGAHPTDTQYF
TRBV6-5	.	.	TRBJ2-3	TGTGCCAGCAAAGGGGCCCATGCAGATACGCAGTATTTT	CASKGAHADTQYF
TRBV7-9	.	.	TRBJ1-6	TGTGCCAGCAGCTCCCGGGGCGATAATTCACCCCTCCACTTT	CASSSRGDNSPLHF
TRBV28	TRBD1	.	TRBJ1-5	TGTGCCAGCAGTTGGGGTACCCCAGGGGGCGTAAGCAATCAGCCCCAGCATTTT	CASSWGTPGGVSNQPQHF
TRBV9	.	.	TRBJ2-2	TGTGCCAGCAGCGTAGGGGCAGTCCTCGCCACCGGGGAGCTGTTTTTT	CASSVGAVLATGELFF
TRBV5-1	.	.	TRBJ1-1	TGCGCCAGCAGCTTGGAGAGGAACACTGAAGCTTTCTTT	CASSLERNTEAFF
TRBV6-5	.	.	TRBJ2-1	TGTGCCAGCAGTCCCCAGGAGAGCTCCTACAATGAGCAGTTCTTC	CASSPQESSYNEQFF
TRBV7-6	TRBD2	.	TRBJ2-1	TGTGCCAGCAGCCCCCGGACTAGCGGGGGAAACAATGAGCAGTTCTTC	CASSPRTSGGNNEQFF